Detailed here is one TCR beta chain. Its antigen remains unidentified. Base qualities are not recorded, but no much larger clone differs from it by a single base. Trimming costs V 0 bases and J 10 bases, and their ends lie 8 bases apart. The CDR3 spans 12 residues, from the cysteine through the phenylalanine. Solely the CDR3 DNA is kept, with 36 bases framed from the first base. The germline V gene supplies CDR1 SGHRS and CDR2 YFSETQ. These data originate in a study of CD8+ T cells in alopecia areata (dated by TCRdb to 2017 to 2018). Regarding the complete study: The treated patients took part in an open-label pilot trial in which moderate-to-severe alopecia areata was treated with oral tofacitinib at 5 to 10 mg twice daily. Patients stayed on tofacitinib for 6 to 18 months and then had 6 months of follow-up off drug so that delayed response and recurrence could be assessed. The study used high-throughput TCRbeta sequencing to examine T cell clonal expansion in alopecia areata, in both the C3H/HeJ mouse model and human patients. In humans, TCRbeta sequencing was performed on scalp tissue and on sorted CD4+ and CD8+ peripheral blood T cells from healthy controls and from patients with patchy or totalis/universalis alopecia areata. Biopsies were taken from tofacitinib-treated patients at baseline and again at 4 and 24 weeks into treatment, and several of those patients also had a later scalp biopsy. Scalp clonality was compared among normal scalp (n=4), patchy alopecia areata scalp (n=8), and alopecia totalis/universalis scalp (n=8). RNA came from the PAXgene miRNA kit for fixed scalp, the miRNeasy kit for PBMCs, and the RNeasy kit for mouse skin. Amplification of TCRbeta CDR3 regions was done by immunoSEQ multiplex PCR using 35 Vbeta forward primers and 13 Jbeta reverse primers.

Sample time point, as interpreted from the label and publication: baseline before oral tofacitinib. Lesional scalp punch biopsies and peripheral blood were obtained from alopecia areata patients. After PBMCs were isolated by density centrifugation and stained for CD3, CD4 and CD8, a FACSAria was used to sort CD4+ and CD8+ T cells. The method was the immunoSEQ multiplex PCR assay. RNA was extracted from all samples and reverse transcribed into cDNA as template for TCR sequencing. SuperScript III was used to make first-strand cDNA, primed with a 2:1 mix of oligo-dT and random hexamers. A synthetic immune receptor repertoire was used to assess amplification bias, and residual bias was removed computationally. As for how the authors treated the data: Raw reads were preprocessed for error removal, and CDR3 was defined according to IMGT conventions as running from the conserved cysteine to phenylalanine. Clonality was computed by normalizing Shannon entropy by log2 of the number of productive unique TCRs and subtracting the result from 1. Scalp TCRbeta sequences were cross-referenced with sorted blood CD4 and CD8 repertoires so that the CD4 or CD8 identity of scalp clones could be inferred. The table comes from immuneACCESS by way of TCRdb, which keeps in-frame sequences with V and J called. Part of the clones is missing from these tables; in studies checked, under half for an unresolved V gene and the rest for unknown reasons. D and trimming were read from the DNA, whereas the V and J calls and clone size are those reported in that table. Counted in this sample were roughly 200,000 clones; 50% to 70% of them appeared once. The ten top clones hold 1.5% to 2% of the sample.

Overall study outcomes, separate from this receptor: Unlike mouse skin, which is dominated by gammadelta T cells, normal human skin has resident alphabeta T cells that are also sequenced, and this complicates analysis of the scalp TCR repertoire. Compared with normal scalp, lesional scalp, particularly in alopecia totalis/universalis, had higher clonality and more expanded CD8+ clones, which suggests antigenic drive. Compared with mice, TCR sequences shared between patients were less clear, possibly partly because of HLA diversity across the patient population.

Rearrangement joined TRBV5-1 to TRBJ2-1; TRBD2 might be the D gene, on 5 matching bases. This sample comprised CD4+ T cells sorted from blood, obtained at week 0. This sequence was found in a human donor with alopecia areata. The CDR3 corresponds to CASSLAEGEQFF. The DNA sequence is as follows: TGCGCCAGCAGCTTGGCCGAGGGAGAGCAGTTCTTC.